These 8 T cell receptor beta chains were sequenced from one sample in a study of blood T cell repertoires in COVID-19. Generated by immunoSEQ multiplex PCR, the TCRdb table keeps only in-frame clones and is missing some. The table includes 29,000 or so clones, 80% detected once. The sample taken for sequencing was peripheral blood. The receptor source for this set is a woman in her 70s with acute or convalescent COVID-19.

The chain carries TRBV5-1 and TRBJ2-2, with D maybe TRBD1 (5 bases). V was shortened by 2 bases and J by 1 base, with 12 bases between the two germline ends. The CDR3 runs to 16 residues. The V gene's germline CDR1 is SGHRS and CDR2 YFSETQ. The DNA of the CDR3 is TGCGCCAGCAGCTTAACAGGCGGAGAGAACACCGGGGAGCTGTTTTTT. It is translated as CASSLTGGENTGELFF.

The chain is built from TRBV20-1 and TRBJ2-1; D remains ambiguous. Between the trimmed V and J ends, which lost 5 bases and 10 bases, there was a span of 9 bases. This CDR3 region has 10 residues. Germline values: CDR1 DFQATT, CDR2 SNEGSKA (reference sequence). Here the CDR3 reads CSAPLGEQFF. The DNA of the CDR3 is TGCAGTGCTCCGCTTGGCGAGCAGTTCTTC.

The CDR3 coding sequence is TGCGCCAGCAGCTTGGCCGGGACAAACACTGAAGCTTTCTTT. Encoded protein: CASSLAGTNTEAFF. The J gene is TRBJ1-1, the V gene TRBV5-1; D perhaps matches TRBD1 (6 bases). This CDR3 comprises 14 residues. Germline V gene lookup returns CDR1 SGHRS and CDR2 YFSETQ. V lost 0 bases and J 2 bases, leaving 8 bases between the germline ends. Variable domain in full (rest from reference TRBV5-1 and TRBJ1-1): KAGVTQTPRYLIKTRGQQVTLSCSPISGHRSVSWYQQTPGQGLQFLFEYFSETQRNKGNFPGRFSGRQFSNSRSEMNVSTLELGDSALYLCASSLAGTNTEAFFGQGTRLTVV.

The chain is built from TRBV18 and TRBJ1-2, with D perhaps TRBD1 (5 bases). Trimming stripped 2 bases from V and 8 bases from J, with 12 bases between. Germline CDR1 reads KGHSH; CDR2 reads LQKENI. This CDR3 is built from 13 residues. The CDR3 nucleotides read TGTGCCAGCTCACCAGTGGAGGGACGGGGCTACACCTTC. This translates into CASSPVEGRGYTF. Together with reference TRBV18 and TRBJ1-2, the CDR3 gives the full variable domain: NAGVMQNPRHLVRRRGQEARLRCSPMKGHSHVYWYRQLPEEGLKFMVYLQKENIIDESGMPKERFSAEFPKEGPSILRIQQVVRGDSAAYFCASSPVEGRGYTFGSGTRLTVV.

V gene TRBV6-7 combines with J gene TRBJ2-5; D is ambiguous. TRBV6-7 is an open reading frame, and its role is uncertain. This CDR3 is built from 12 residues. With 5 bases removed from V and 5 bases from J, the gap between germline ends came to 9 bases. DNA for the CDR3: TGTGCCAGCAGTAAACCTAGTGAGACCCAGTACTTC. Translating gives CASSKPSETQYF.

The J gene is TRBJ2-4, the V gene TRBV5-5, with D possibly being TRBD1 (5 bases). The CDR3 is 16 residues long. Trimming left V 4 bases short and J 0 bases short, with 14 bases between. The germline gives CDR1 SGHKS, CDR2 YYEKEE (reference sequence). The CDR3 reads CASSETGALAKNIQYF. CDR3 DNA: TGTGCCAGCAGCGAAACAGGTGCTCTAGCCAAAAACATTCAGTACTTC.

The V and J genes are TRBV11-2 and TRBJ2-1; 8 positions match TRBD2. In germline, CDR1 is SGHAT, CDR2 FQNNGV. V lost 5 bases and J lost 5; bases outside the gene matches: 8. The CDR3 length is 15 residues. The CDR3 region is CASSVTGTSNNEQFF. As DNA, the CDR3 is TGTGCCAGCAGCGTTACCGGGACTAGTAACAATGAGCAGTTCTTC.

This clone was counted once. This chain links TRBV7-9 with TRBJ2-1; 12 bases agree with TRBD2. The CDR3 spans 15 residues. From germline, CDR1 is SEHNR and CDR2 FQNEAQ (reference sequence). Trimming at V came to 2 bases and at J to 8 bases, leaving 4 bases not matched to a gene. The CDR3 DNA follows: TGTGCCAGCAGCTTACTAGCGGGGGGGCTTGATGAGCAGTTCTTC. It is translated as CASSLLAGGLDEQFF.